These T cell receptor beta chains were read from a single sample in a study of cytomegalovirus exposure and HLA in healthy donors. Produced via immunoSEQ multiplex PCR; TCRdb's table is partial and in-frame only. The sample lists some 65,000 clones, approximately 78% seen once, with about 2.9% in the top ten. The sequencing sample was made of PBMCs. These TCRs come from a girl aged 10-17 years in good health and CMV-seropositive. Each CDR3 is given with its conserved first and last residue. The order of the fields is clone size, V gene, J gene, D gene, CDR3 DNA, CDR3 protein. The D gene is left open where the match is weak. Only some rows state a clone size, as once, few, many or a class for expanded clones.

-	TRBV5-1	TRBJ2-2	-	TGCGCCACCTCGCGCCTACGGGACACGAACACCGGGGAGCTGTTTTTT	CATSRLRDTNTGELFF
-	TRBV6-6	TRBJ2-7	TRBD1	TGTGCCAGCAGTTACTCGACCGGGACAGGGGGGGACTTC	CASSYSTGTGGDF
-	TRBV5-6	TRBJ2-7	TRBD1	TGTGCCAGCAGCTTGCAAGGGGGCTACTACTACCGGCAGTACTTC	CASSLQGGYYYRQYF
-	TRBV5-1	TRBJ1-2	TRBD1	TGCGCCAGCAGCAGGGACAGGACCAGGGGCTACACCTTC	CASSRDRTRGYTF
few	TRBV6-6	TRBJ2-7	TRBD2	TGTGCCAGCGGGGGACTAGCGGGGGTATCCTACGAGCAGTACTTC	CASGGLAGVSYEQYF
-	TRBV18	TRBJ1-6	TRBD1	TGTGCCAGCTCAGATCTACAGGGGGGTAGGTCACCCCTCCACTTT	CASSDLQGGRSPLHF
-	TRBV29-1	TRBJ2-5	TRBD2	TGCAGCGTTGATCGTGGGGAGGGAACCCAGTACTTC	CSVDRGEGTQYF
-	TRBV10-1	TRBJ2-1	-	TGCGCCAGCAGGTCTAGCATTCGGTCCTACAATGAGCAGTTCTTC	CASRSSIRSYNEQFF
-	TRBV9	TRBJ2-1	-	TGTGCCAGCAGCGACACCTATGAGCAGTTCTTC	CASSDTYEQFF
-	TRBV30	TRBJ1-1	TRBD1	TGTGCCTGGACGAAGGGGGCAGGGACGGACACTGAAGCTTTCTTT	CAWTKGAGTDTEAFF
-	TRBV4-3	TRBJ2-1	TRBD2	TGCGCCAGCAGCCCCACTAGCGGGAGGGTTGGTGAGCAGTTCTTC	CASSPTSGRVGEQFF
-	TRBV11-2	TRBJ1-1	-	TGTGCCAGCAGTAAGCCAGGGTTTGAAACCACTGAAGCTTTCTTT	CASSKPGFETTEAFF
once	TRBV6-6	TRBJ2-4	TRBD2	TGTGCCAGCACTAACGGGAGGGTGGCCAAAAACATTCAGTACTTC	CASTNGRVAKNIQYF
-	TRBV29-1	TRBJ1-2	-	TGCAGCGTCCAGGCCCACTTTTTAAACCCTAACTATGGCTACACCTTC	CSVQAHFLNPNYGYTF
few	TRBV15	TRBJ1-1	-	TGTGCCACCAGCAGAGATGTTCAGGGTAACACTGAAGCTTTCTTT	CATSRDVQGNTEAFF
-	TRBV5-1	TRBJ1-1	-	TGCGCCAGCAGGACGGACACTCCCGGGGGCACTGAAGCTTTCTTT	CASRTDTPGGTEAFF
-	TRBV9	TRBJ2-3	TRBD2	TGTGCCAGCAGCGTAGATGGGGGGGGCACAGATACGCAGTATTTT	CASSVDGGGTDTQYF